The rows below give T cell receptor beta chains drawn from one sample of a study of OX40 agonist ivuxolimab in advanced cancers. The repertoire was sequenced with immunoSEQ multiplex PCR; TCRdb's copy has only in-frame clones and lacks some. The table lists around 60,000 clones, around 90% of them singletons. The specimen was CD4+ or CD8+ T cells sorted from blood, collected in a trial of the OX40 agonist ivuxolimab. These receptors all come from an adult with an advanced solid tumor such as melanoma, head and neck, liver or kidney cancer. Each CDR3 is given with its conserved first and last residue.

>TRBV19
CASTVSGVGDYGYTF
>TRBV9
CASSVGRGVGQETQYF
>TRBV2
CASSEASVNTGELFF
>TRBV5-6
CASSFGAPQSKRAEQYF
>TRBV9
CASSPSLNEKLFF
>TRBV30
CAWSLPGPYEQYF
>TRBV6-5
CASSYSFTHEQYF
>TRBV7-6
CASSLAPGGLNGELFF
>TRBV30
CAEEEGGCGYTF
>TRBV27
CASRRNPWTIAGEKLFF
>TRBV4-1
CASSQETSGSPGEQFF
>TRBV11-2
CASSSWTENTGELFF
>TRBV5-1
CASSLVPEYTGELFF
>TRBV30
CAWTGRSSYNEQFF
>TRBV27
CASRYSSLRGAYEQYF
>TRBV6-6
CASNPETGNTEAFF
>TRBV4-1
CASSQGMGAGNTIYF
>TRBV4-1
CASSQDLTASYNEQFF
>TRBV9
CASSVAYLGAEQFF
>TRBV19
CASNRDRSDRGYTF